This T cell receptor beta chain was recorded in a study of Ad26.COV2.S vaccination and SARS-CoV-2 variants. The study's findings and limits: Vaccine recipients surpassed placebo recipients in spike-specific TCR breadth. Once vaccination had occurred, spike-specific CD8+ and CD4+ T cell responses reportedly showed substantial breadth. The TCR-based breadth and depth measures might underestimate overall T cell responses.

This CDR3 has 13 amino acids. The V end was cut by 7 bases, the J end by 5 bases, with 11 bases between. Germline loops: CDR1 SEHNR, CDR2 FQNEAQ (reference sequence). Some clones are missing from TCRdb's copy, which holds only in-frame ones; the method was immunoSEQ multiplex PCR. The sample yields about 350,000 clones, approximately 90% seen once. About this clone: No antigen is known for it.

The source material was peripheral blood, sampled after recovery from COVID-19. The receptor's source is a human donor who had recovered from COVID-19. The J gene is TRBJ1-4, the V gene TRBV7-9, with D perhaps matching TRBD1 (6 bases). The CDR3 DNA sequence: TGTGCCAGCAAGGACAGACTCAATGAAAAACTGTTTTTT. It specifies CASKDRLNEKLFF.